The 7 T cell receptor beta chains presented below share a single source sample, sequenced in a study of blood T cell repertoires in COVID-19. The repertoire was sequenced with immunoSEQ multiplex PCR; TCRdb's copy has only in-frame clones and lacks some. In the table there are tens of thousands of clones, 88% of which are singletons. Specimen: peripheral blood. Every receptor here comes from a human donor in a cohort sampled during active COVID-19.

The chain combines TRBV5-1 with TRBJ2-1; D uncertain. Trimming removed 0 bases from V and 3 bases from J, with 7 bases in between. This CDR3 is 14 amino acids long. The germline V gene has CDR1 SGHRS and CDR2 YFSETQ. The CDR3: CASSLAQVYNEQFF. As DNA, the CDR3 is TGCGCCAGCAGCTTGGCTCAGGTCTACAATGAGCAGTTCTTC.

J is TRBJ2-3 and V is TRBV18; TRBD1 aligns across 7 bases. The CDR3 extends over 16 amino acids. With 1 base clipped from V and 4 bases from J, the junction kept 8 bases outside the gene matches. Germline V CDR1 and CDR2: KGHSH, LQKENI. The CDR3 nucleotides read TGTGCCAGCTCACCACGAAGGGGGCAAGGGTCAGATACGCAGTATTTT. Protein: CASSPRRGQGSDTQYF.

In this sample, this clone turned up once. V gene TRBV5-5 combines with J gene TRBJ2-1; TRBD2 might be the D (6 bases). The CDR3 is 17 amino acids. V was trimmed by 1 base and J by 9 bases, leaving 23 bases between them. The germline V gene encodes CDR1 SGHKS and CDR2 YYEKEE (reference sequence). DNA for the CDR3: TGTGCCAGCAGCTTGACATTAACCCGGGACTTGACAAGTGAGCAGTTCTTC. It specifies CASSLTLTRDLTSEQFF.

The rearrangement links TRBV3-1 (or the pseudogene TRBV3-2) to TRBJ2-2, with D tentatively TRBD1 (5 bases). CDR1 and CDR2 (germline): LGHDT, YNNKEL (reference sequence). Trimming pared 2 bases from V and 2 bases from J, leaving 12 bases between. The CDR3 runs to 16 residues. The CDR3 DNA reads TGTGCCAGCAGCCAAAGGGGCAGAACCAACACCGGGGAGCTGTTTTTT. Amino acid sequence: CASSQRGRTNTGELFF.

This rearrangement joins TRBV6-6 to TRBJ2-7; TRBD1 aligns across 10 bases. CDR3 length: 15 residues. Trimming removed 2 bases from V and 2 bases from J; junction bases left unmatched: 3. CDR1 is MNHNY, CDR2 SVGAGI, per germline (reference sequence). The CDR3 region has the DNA TGTGCCAGCAGTTACCCGGGACAGGGGACCTACGAGCAGTACTTC. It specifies CASSYPGQGTYEQYF.

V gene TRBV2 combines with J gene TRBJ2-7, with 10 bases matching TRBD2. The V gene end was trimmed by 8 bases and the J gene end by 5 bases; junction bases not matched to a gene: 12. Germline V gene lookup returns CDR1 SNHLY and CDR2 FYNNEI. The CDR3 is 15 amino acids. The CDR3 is CASCFLAGGGNEQYF. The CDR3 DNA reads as TGTGCCAGCTGCTTCTTAGCGGGGGGTGGAAACGAGCAGTACTTC.

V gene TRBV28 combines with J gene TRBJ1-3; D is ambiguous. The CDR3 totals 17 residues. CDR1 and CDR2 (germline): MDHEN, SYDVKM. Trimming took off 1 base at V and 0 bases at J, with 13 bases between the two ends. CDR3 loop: CASSLSMLDYSGNTIYF. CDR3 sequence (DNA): TGTGCCAGCAGTTTATCGATGTTGGACTACTCTGGAAACACCATATATTTT.